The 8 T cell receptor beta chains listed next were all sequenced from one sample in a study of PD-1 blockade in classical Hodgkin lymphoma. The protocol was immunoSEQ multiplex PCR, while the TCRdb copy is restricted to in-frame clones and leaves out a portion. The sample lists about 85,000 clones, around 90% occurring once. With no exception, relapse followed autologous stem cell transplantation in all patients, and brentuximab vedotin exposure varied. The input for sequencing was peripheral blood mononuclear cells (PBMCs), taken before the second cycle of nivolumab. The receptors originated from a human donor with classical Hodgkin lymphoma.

The CDR3 DNA reads as TGTGCCAGCAGCTTAGTGGCAGGGGCTGTCGGAAAACTGTTTTTT. This sequence encodes CASSLVAGAVGKLFF. The chain is built from TRBV7-6 and TRBJ1-4, with a possible D match to TRBD1 (6 bases). This CDR3 has 15 amino acids. CDR1 SGHVS and CDR2 FNYEAQ come from the germline V gene. Trimming pared 1 base from V and 10 bases from J, leaving 16 bases between.

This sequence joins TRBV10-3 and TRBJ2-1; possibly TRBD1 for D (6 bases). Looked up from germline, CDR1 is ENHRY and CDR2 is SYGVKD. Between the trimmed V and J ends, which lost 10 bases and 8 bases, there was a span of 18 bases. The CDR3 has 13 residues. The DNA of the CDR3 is TGTGCCACCGAACAGGGTTTGGGCGATGAGCAGTTCTTC. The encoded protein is CATEQGLGDEQFF.

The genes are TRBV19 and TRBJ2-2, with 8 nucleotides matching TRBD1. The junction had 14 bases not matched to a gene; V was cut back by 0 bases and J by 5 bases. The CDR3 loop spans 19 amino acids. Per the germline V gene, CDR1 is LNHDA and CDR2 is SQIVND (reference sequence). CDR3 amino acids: CASSIDRRRQGALTGELFF. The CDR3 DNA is TGTGCCAGTAGTATAGATCGGCGTCGGCAGGGGGCTCTGACCGGGGAGCTGTTTTTT. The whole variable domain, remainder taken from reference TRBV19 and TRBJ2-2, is DGGITQSPKYLFRKEGQNVTLSCEQNLNHDAMYWYRQDPGQGLRLIYYSQIVNDFQKGDIAEGYSVSREKKESFPLTVTSAQKNPTAFYLCASSIDRRRQGALTGELFFGEGSRLTVL.

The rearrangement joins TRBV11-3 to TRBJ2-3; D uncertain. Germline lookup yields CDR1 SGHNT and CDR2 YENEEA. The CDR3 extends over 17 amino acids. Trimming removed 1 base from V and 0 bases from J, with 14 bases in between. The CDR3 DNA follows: TGTGCCAGCAGCTTAGGGGCCTTCTGGGGAAGCACAGATACGCAGTATTTT. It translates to CASSLGAFWGSTDTQYF.

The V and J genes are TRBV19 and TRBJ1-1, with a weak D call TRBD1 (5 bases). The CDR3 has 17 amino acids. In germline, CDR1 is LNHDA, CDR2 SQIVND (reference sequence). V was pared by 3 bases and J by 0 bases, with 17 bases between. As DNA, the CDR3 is TGTGCCAGTAGTATGCGCACGCAGGGACGGATGAACACTGAAGCTTTCTTT. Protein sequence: CASSMRTQGRMNTEAFF. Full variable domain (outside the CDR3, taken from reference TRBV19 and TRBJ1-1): DGGITQSPKYLFRKEGQNVTLSCEQNLNHDAMYWYRQDPGQGLRLIYYSQIVNDFQKGDIAEGYSVSREKKESFPLTVTSAQKNPTAFYLCASSMRTQGRMNTEAFFGQGTRLTVV.

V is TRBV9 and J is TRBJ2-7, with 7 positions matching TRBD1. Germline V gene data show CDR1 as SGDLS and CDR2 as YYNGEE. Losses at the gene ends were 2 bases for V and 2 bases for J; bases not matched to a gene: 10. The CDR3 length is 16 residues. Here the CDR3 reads CASSVKAQTGTYEQYF. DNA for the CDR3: TGTGCCAGCAGCGTCAAGGCTCAGACAGGGACCTACGAGCAGTACTTC.

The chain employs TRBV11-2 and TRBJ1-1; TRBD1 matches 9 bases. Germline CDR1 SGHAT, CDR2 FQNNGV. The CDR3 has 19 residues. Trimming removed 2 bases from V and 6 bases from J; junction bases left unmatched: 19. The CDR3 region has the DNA TGTGCCAGCAGCTTAATGGGGTGGGGACAGGGAGAATTTAGGGCTGAAGCTTTCTTT. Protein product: CASSLMGWGQGEFRAEAFF.

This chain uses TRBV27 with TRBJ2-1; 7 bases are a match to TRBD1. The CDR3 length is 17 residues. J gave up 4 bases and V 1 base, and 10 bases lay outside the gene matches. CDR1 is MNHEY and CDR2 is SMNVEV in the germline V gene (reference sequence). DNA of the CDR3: TGTGCCAGCAGTTTATTTGGTCCAGGGGGATCATACAATGAGCAGTTCTTC. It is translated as CASSLFGPGGSYNEQFF.